The T cell receptor beta chain described here comes from a study of shared clonotypes between healthy human individuals. Study summary: Each donor had three CD4 naive, three CD4 memory, two CD8 naive and one CD8 memory plate.

Whole-study results and caveats: On the whole, naive subsets had larger estimated richness than memory subsets had.

The CDR3 loop spans 18 amino acids. The V end was cut by 3 bases, the J end by 2 bases, with 21 bases between. Per the germline V gene, CDR1 is LGHNA and CDR2 is YNFKEQ. In the original processing: ImmunoSEQ gave junction-only sequences without quality scores, so filtering differed. The protocol was immunoSEQ multiplex PCR, while the TCRdb copy is restricted to in-frame clones and leaves out a portion. That table furnishes V, J and clone size, whereas the DNA furnished D and trimming. Of about 2.3 million clones listed, 92% were seen once; the top ten hold around 0.35%. Points on this clone: Its antigen is currently unknown.

The rearrangement joins TRBV4-2 to TRBJ2-3; a weak D match, TRBD2 (6 bases). This TCR was recovered from a man aged 18 to 35 in good health. Some clones in this sample may be carry-over from other donors' samples. What was sequenced was naive CD4+ T cells from PBMCs. Regarding subset: CD45RA+ positively selected. CDR3 DNA sequence: TGTGCCAGCAGCCAGGCACTTCTGGCGGGGCTAAACACAGATACGCAGTATTTT. This sequence encodes CASSQALLAGLNTDTQYF.